Below are 23 T cell receptor beta chains sequenced from a single sample in a study of T cell changes during pregnancy in multiple sclerosis. Produced via immunoSEQ multiplex PCR; TCRdb's table is partial and in-frame only. Of about 100,000 clones listed, approximately 92% were seen once; the top ten hold 2.6%. This material consisted of peripheral blood, taken in the first trimester of pregnancy. The receptors here all came from a female donor with multiple sclerosis, enrolled in a pregnancy study.

The chain joins TRBV6-5 to TRBJ2-2, with D maybe TRBD1 (6 bases). The CDR3 runs to 15 residues. CDR1 and CDR2 (germline): MNHEY, SVGAGI. The V end lost 6 bases, the J end lost 4 bases, and 15 bases lay between the germline ends. The CDR3 reads CASRKDRLLTGELFF. CDR3 coding DNA: TGTGCCAGCAGAAAAGACAGGCTACTCACCGGGGAGCTGTTTTTT.

The V gene is TRBV7-8, the J gene TRBJ2-3, with a weak D call TRBD2 (6 bases). The CDR3 is 16 residues long. The V end lost 1 base, the J end lost 4 bases, and 15 bases lay between the germline ends. CDR1 is SGHVS, CDR2 FQNEAQ, per germline. The DNA for the CDR3 is TGTGCCAGCAGCTTAGAAGGCGGGACCCTCCCAGATACGCAGTATTTT. Its translation: CASSLEGGTLPDTQYF.

The rearrangement uses TRBV9 and TRBJ1-1; 8 bases are a match to TRBD1. This CDR3 has 15 amino acids. The V segment lost 3 bases and the J segment 1 base; nucleotides outside the gene matches: 5. Germline CDR1 is SGDLS and CDR2 is YYNGEE. CDR3 DNA: TGTGCCAGCAGCGCTACCGGGACAGGGAACACTGAAGCTTTCTTT. Amino acids: CASSATGTGNTEAFF.

This clone was detected a few times. V and J are TRBV27 and TRBJ1-5; TRBD1 matches 8 bases. The germline CDR1 and CDR2 sequences are MNHEY and SMNVEV (reference sequence). Losses at the gene ends were 3 bases for V and 7 bases for J; bases not matched to a gene: 5. The CDR3 loop spans 14 amino acids. CDR3 sequence (DNA): TGTGCCAGCAGTTTGGCCAGGGGGCGGCAGCCCCAGCATTTT. Translating it yields CASSLARGRQPQHF.

The rearrangement uses TRBV7-2 and TRBJ2-7; 10 positions match TRBD2. The germline V gene encodes CDR1 SGHTA and CDR2 FQGNSA. V shed 0 bases and J 5 bases; nucleotides not matched to a gene: 10. The length of the CDR3 is 17 residues. CDR3 amino acids: CASSLAASGRNIHEQYF. The CDR3 region has the DNA TGTGCCAGCAGCTTAGCGGCTAGCGGGAGAAATATCCACGAGCAGTACTTC.

This sequence joins TRBV19 and TRBJ1-1; perhaps TRBD1 as D (6 bases). Looked up from germline, CDR1 is LNHDA and CDR2 is SQIVND (reference sequence). Trimming cost V 6 bases and J 1 base, with 12 bases left between them. CDR3 size: 14 residues. DNA for the CDR3: TGTGCCAGTAGCCTGGGACACAAGAACACTGAAGCTTTCTTT. As protein: CASSLGHKNTEAFF. The full variable domain, rest sourced from reference TRBV19 and TRBJ1-1, is DGGITQSPKYLFRKEGQNVTLSCEQNLNHDAMYWYRQDPGQGLRLIYYSQIVNDFQKGDIAEGYSVSREKKESFPLTVTSAQKNPTAFYLCASSLGHKNTEAFFGQGTRLTVV.

The CDR3 DNA sequence: TGTGCCAGCAGTTACCGGCCAGGGGACACTGAAGCTTTCTTT. Protein product: CASSYRPGDTEAFF. The chain uses TRBV6-6 and TRBJ1-1; perhaps TRBD1 as D (6 bases). V lost 2 bases and J lost 3, with 10 bases in between. The CDR3 has 14 residues. The V gene's germline CDR1 is MNHNY and CDR2 SVGAGI (reference sequence).

This clone was seen just once. This chain uses TRBV6-5 with TRBJ2-7, with 11 nucleotides matching TRBD2. The CDR3 sequence is 14 residues long. With V trimmed by 5 bases and J by 5 bases, 5 bases remained unmatched. Germline V gene data show CDR1 as MNHEY and CDR2 as SVGAGI. The CDR3 nucleotides read TGTGCCAGCAGTCCGACTAGCGGGATGGACGAGCAGTACTTC. Translation: CASSPTSGMDEQYF.

The chain uses TRBV27 and TRBJ2-5, with TRBD1 identical over 7 bases. V was pared by 3 bases and J by 5 bases, with 6 bases of the junction left unmatched. The CDR3 runs to 14 residues. Per the germline V gene, CDR1 is MNHEY and CDR2 is SMNVEV (reference sequence). The CDR3 coding sequence is TGTGCCAGCAGTTTGACAGGGATGGAGGAGACCCAGTACTTC. The encoded protein is CASSLTGMEETQYF.

The chain combines TRBV5-6 with TRBJ1-4; D gene uncertain. Germline-derived CDR1 and CDR2 are SGHDT and YYEEEE. V dropped 4 bases and J dropped 8 bases, with 15 bases sitting between them. The CDR3 is made up of 14 amino acids. Here the CDR3 reads CASSRGSVGEKLFF. The CDR3 coding sequence is TGTGCCAGCAGCCGAGGGTCGGTCGGGGAAAAACTGTTTTTT.

The chain links TRBV5-4 to TRBJ2-3; 15 positions agree with TRBD2. The CDR3 is 18 residues long. The germline CDR1 and CDR2 sequences are SGHNT and YYREEE (reference sequence). J lost 1 base, V lost 2 bases, and 5 bases had no gene match. CDR3 sequence reads: CASSLPGLAGGGTDTQYF. DNA for the CDR3: TGTGCCAGCAGCTTACCCGGACTAGCGGGAGGGGGCACAGATACGCAGTATTTT.

In this sample, this clone turned up a few times. The chain carries TRBV28 and TRBJ2-1, with D uncertain. Trimming stripped 8 bases from V and 2 bases from J, with 13 bases between. CDR1 and CDR2 from the germline V gene are MDHEN and SYDVKM. This CDR3 has 14 amino acids. CDR3: CASGGPAAYNEQFF. DNA of the CDR3: TGTGCCAGCGGCGGCCCTGCGGCCTACAATGAGCAGTTCTTC.

V is TRBV2 and J is TRBJ2-1; D is possibly TRBD2 (6 bases). The CDR3 has 11 amino acids. CDR1 is SNHLY, CDR2 FYNNEI, per germline. V shed 8 bases and J shed 10 bases, with 12 bases lying between them. DNA for the CDR3: TGTGCCAGCCAGGACTACCTCGAGCAGTTCTTC. Amino acid sequence: CASQDYLEQFF.

The CDR3 reads CASSSIVPGQGRVNYGYTF. As DNA, the CDR3 is TGTGCCAGCAGCTCTATCGTCCCGGGACAGGGGCGGGTTAACTATGGCTACACCTTC. The chain recombines TRBV7-2 with TRBJ1-2, with 10 bases that match TRBD1. The CDR3 is 19 amino acids. Germline assignment: CDR1 SGHTA and CDR2 FQGNSA. With 4 bases clipped from V and 1 base from J, the junction kept 15 bases outside the gene matches.

This chain's CDR3 is CASSYPAGQATNEQFF. The CDR3 DNA follows: TGTGCCAGCAGTTACCCGGCGGGACAGGCCACCAATGAGCAGTTCTTC. V gene TRBV6-6 combines with J gene TRBJ2-1, with 8 bases aligning to TRBD1. V trimming: 2 bases; J trimming: 6 bases; junction bases outside the gene matches: 9. Germline values: CDR1 MNHNY, CDR2 SVGAGI (reference sequence). This CDR3 has 16 residues.

This chain uses TRBV6-5 with TRBJ2-7, with D possibly matching TRBD2 (6 bases). The CDR3 length is 14 residues. Trimming took off 2 bases at V and 4 bases at J, with 12 bases between the two ends. CDR1 and CDR2 from the germline V gene are MNHEY and SVGAGI. CDR3 loop: CASSYGRGAYEQYF. CDR3 nucleotide sequence: TGTGCCAGCAGTTACGGGCGGGGTGCTTACGAGCAGTACTTC.

CDR3 sequence (DNA): TGTGCCAGCAGTTTTATCTTGGGAAGAGGACTAGCGGGAGGGGAGGATGAGCAGTTCTTC. This sequence encodes CASSFILGRGLAGGEDEQFF. The V gene is TRBV28, the J gene TRBJ2-1; 15 bases line up with TRBD2. The CDR3 extends over 20 amino acids. V lost 3 bases to trimming and J lost 8 bases; unmatched junction nucleotides: 17. Germline lookup yields CDR1 MDHEN and CDR2 SYDVKM.

V and J are TRBV28 and TRBJ2-5; 16 bases line up with TRBD2. This CDR3 has 16 residues. Unmatched junction bases numbered 8, after V lost 11 bases and J lost 2 bases. The germline CDR1 and CDR2 sequences are MDHEN and SYDVKM. CDR3 region: CALSPGLAGGQETQYF. DNA of the CDR3: TGTGCCCTCTCACCGGGACTAGCGGGAGGGCAAGAGACCCAGTACTTC.

The chain employs TRBV7-3 and TRBJ2-3, with D perhaps TRBD1 (6 bases). CDR1 is SGHTA and CDR2 is FQGTGA in the germline V gene. With 5 bases removed from V and 0 bases from J, the gap between germline ends came to 15 bases. CDR3 length: 16 residues. In DNA form, the CDR3 reads TGTGCCAGCAGCCCAAGCACAGGGTTAAGCACAGATACGCAGTATTTT. Protein: CASSPSTGLSTDTQYF.

This chain links TRBV10-3 with TRBJ1-2; maybe TRBD1 (5 bases). The CDR3 sequence is 12 residues long. The V and J ends lost 10 bases and 8 bases respectively, with 17 bases between them. CDR1 and CDR2 from the germline V gene are ENHRY and SYGVKD. The CDR3 protein is CATPDKFYGYTF. The CDR3, as DNA: TGTGCCACTCCGGACAAATTTTACGGCTACACCTTC.

The chain employs TRBV4-3 and TRBJ2-7; 9 bases are shared with TRBD2. CDR1 is LGHNA, CDR2 YSLEER, per germline. The CDR3 is 15 residues long. Trimming removed 2 bases from V and 6 bases from J; junction bases left unmatched: 8. The CDR3 nucleotides are TGCGCCAGCAGCCAACTATTTAGCGGGAGTGCCGAGCAGTACTTC. This translates into CASSQLFSGSAEQYF.

This chain joins TRBV2 and TRBJ1-2; D is unresolved. CDR1 SNHLY and CDR2 FYNNEI come from the germline V gene. The CDR3 spans 11 residues. Trimming took off 2 bases at V and 8 bases at J, with 6 bases between the two ends. The DNA of the CDR3 is TGTGCCAGCAGTGAACTCTTGGGCTACACCTTC. This gives the protein CASSELLGYTF.

The chain joins TRBV6-5 to TRBJ2-3, with a possible D match to TRBD1 (6 bases). The CDR3 has 13 residues. The V end was cut by 0 bases, the J end by 9 bases, with 10 bases between. CDR1 is MNHEY and CDR2 is SVGAGI in the germline V gene. CDR3 loop: CASSYSGDKTQYF. CDR3 in DNA: TGTGCCAGCAGTTACTCCGGGGACAAAACGCAGTATTTT.